The clone carrying this TCR beta chain was observed a few times. Its specificity is not known. The V gene's germline CDR1 is SGHVS and CDR2 FQNEAQ. J lost 6 bases, V lost 3 bases, and 8 bases had no gene match. The CDR3 totals 15 residues. The record originates from a study of cytomegalovirus exposure and HLA in healthy donors. Both 60 Vbeta primers and 13 Jbeta primers went into the PCR. Method: immunoSEQ multiplex PCR; TCRdb's copy keeps in-frame clones and lacks some. The sample carries 110,000 to 150,000 clones, roughly 83% recorded once. Notes on the study in general: In an earlier analysis, most TCR beta V segments were productive about 87% or about 30% of the time. Several of the most significant clusters appeared linked to common viral pathogens, based on a later analysis.

This TCR came from a female donor in good health and CMV-seronegative. Source material: PBMCs. The V and J genes are TRBV7-8 and TRBJ1-5, with 7 bases aligning to TRBD1. The CDR3: CASSFSRGPAQPQHF. CDR3 in DNA: TGTGCCAGCAGCTTTAGTAGGGGGCCGGCTCAGCCCCAGCATTTT.